This entry is about one T cell receptor (beta chain). What it binds is not known. This sample stems from a study of cytomegalovirus exposure and HLA in healthy donors. Study observations and caveats: In an earlier analysis, about 87% or about 30%: the productive usage of most TCR beta V segments.

The CDR3 loop spans 15 amino acids. The V segment lost 9 bases and the J segment 6 bases; nucleotides outside the gene matches: 13. Germline CDR1 and CDR2: LNHDA and SQIVND (reference sequence). Researchers ran the PCR with 60 Vbeta and 13 Jbeta primers. Assay: immunoSEQ multiplex PCR; the TCRdb copy retains only in-frame clones and omits some. The repertoire consists of approximately 190,000 clones, with 81% occurring once and the leading ten covering 3.5% to 4%. The sample was PBMCs. The receptor comes from a man over 45 in good health and CMV-seronegative. This chain connects TRBV19 to TRBJ2-7, with 11 bases lining up with TRBD1. The CDR3 region is CASLTTGTGGGEQYF. In DNA, the CDR3 is TGTGCCAGCCTAACCACCGGGACAGGGGGAGGCGAGCAGTACTTC.